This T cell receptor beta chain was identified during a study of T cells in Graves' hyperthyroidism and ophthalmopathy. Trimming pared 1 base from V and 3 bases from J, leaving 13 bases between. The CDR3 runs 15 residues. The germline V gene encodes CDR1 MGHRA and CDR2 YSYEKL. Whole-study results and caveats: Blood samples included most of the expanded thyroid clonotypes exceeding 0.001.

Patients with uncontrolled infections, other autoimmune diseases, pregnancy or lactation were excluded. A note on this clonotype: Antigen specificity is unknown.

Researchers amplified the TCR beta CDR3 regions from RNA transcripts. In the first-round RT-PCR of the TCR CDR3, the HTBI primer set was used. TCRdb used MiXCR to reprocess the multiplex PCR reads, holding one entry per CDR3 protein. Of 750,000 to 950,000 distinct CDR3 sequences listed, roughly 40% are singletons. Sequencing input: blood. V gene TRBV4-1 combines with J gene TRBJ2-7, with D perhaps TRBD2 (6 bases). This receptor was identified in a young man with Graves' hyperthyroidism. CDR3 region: CASSQAGSGLYEQYF. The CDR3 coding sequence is TGCGCCAGCAGCCAAGCAGGTAGCGGCCTCTACGAGCAGTACTTC.